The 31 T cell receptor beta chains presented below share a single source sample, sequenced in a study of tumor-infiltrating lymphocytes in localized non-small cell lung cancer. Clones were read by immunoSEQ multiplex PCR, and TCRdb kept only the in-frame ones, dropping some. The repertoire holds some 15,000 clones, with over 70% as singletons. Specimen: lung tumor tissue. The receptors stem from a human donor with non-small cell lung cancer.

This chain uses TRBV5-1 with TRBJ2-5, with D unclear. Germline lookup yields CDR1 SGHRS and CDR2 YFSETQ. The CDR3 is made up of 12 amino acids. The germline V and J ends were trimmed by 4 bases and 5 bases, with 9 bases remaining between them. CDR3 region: CASSLNSETQYF. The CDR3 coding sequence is TGCGCCAGCAGCCTGAATTCGGAGACCCAGTACTTC.

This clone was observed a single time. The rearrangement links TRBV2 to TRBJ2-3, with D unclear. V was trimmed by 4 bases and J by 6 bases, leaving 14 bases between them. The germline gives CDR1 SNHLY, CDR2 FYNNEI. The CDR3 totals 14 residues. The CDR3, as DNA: TGTGCCAGCAGTGCTATGAGCGTGGTGGATACGCAGTATTTT. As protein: CASSAMSVVDTQYF.

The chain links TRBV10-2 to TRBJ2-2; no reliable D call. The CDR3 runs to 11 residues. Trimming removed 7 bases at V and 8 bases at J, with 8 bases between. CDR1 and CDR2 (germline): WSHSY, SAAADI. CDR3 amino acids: CASTPMGELFF. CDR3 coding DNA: TGCGCCAGCACTCCAATGGGGGAGCTGTTTTTT.

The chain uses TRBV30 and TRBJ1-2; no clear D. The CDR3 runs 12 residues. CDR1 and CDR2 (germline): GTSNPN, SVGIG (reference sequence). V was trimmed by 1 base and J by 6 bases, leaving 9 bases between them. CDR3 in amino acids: CAWSGAENGYTF. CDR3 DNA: TGTGCCTGGAGTGGGGCAGAGAATGGCTACACCTTC.

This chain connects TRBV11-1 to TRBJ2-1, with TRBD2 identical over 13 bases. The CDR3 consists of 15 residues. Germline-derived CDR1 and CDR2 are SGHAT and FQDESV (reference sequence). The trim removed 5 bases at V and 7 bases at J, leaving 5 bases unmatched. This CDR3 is CASSGWGLAGNEQFF. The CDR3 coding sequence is TGTGCCAGCAGCGGCTGGGGACTAGCGGGAAATGAGCAGTTCTTC.

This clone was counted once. CDR3 protein: CACRPLGVQDGYTF. DNA for the CDR3: TGTGCCTGTCGTCCCCTGGGGGTCCAGGATGGCTACACCTTC. The chain combines TRBV30 with TRBJ1-2; D might be TRBD1 (5 bases). The germline V gene has CDR1 GTSNPN and CDR2 SVGIG (reference sequence). Trimming cost V 6 bases and J 6 bases, with 20 bases left between them. The CDR3 runs to 14 residues.

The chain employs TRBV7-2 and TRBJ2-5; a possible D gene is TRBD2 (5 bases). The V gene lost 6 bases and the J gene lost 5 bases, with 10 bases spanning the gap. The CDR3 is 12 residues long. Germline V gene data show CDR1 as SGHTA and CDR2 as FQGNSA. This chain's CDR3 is CASRVLGETQYF. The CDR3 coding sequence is TGTGCCAGCAGGGTACTAGGGGAGACCCAGTACTTC.

The CDR3: CASSWGQGVYGYTF. The CDR3 DNA reads as TGTGCCAGCAGCTGGGGACAGGGTGTCTATGGCTACACCTTC. J is TRBJ1-2 and V is TRBV5-6, with TRBD1 matching over 9 bases. Germline V gene sequence: CDR1 SGHDT, CDR2 YYEEEE. V shed 3 bases and J 4 bases; nucleotides not matched to a gene: 4. The CDR3 runs 14 residues. Full variable domain (missing parts from reference TRBV5-6 and TRBJ1-2): DAGVTQSPTHLIKTRGQQVTLRCSPKSGHDTVSWYQQALGQGPQFIFQYYEEEERQRGNFPDRFSGHQFPNYSSELNVNALLLGDSALYLCASSWGQGVYGYTFGSGTRLTVV.

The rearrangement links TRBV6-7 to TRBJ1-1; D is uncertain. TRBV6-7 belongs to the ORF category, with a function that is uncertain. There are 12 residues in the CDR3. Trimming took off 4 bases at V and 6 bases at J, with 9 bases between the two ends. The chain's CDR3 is CASSFSTSEAFF. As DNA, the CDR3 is TGTGCCAGCAGTTTTTCGACTTCTGAAGCTTTCTTT.

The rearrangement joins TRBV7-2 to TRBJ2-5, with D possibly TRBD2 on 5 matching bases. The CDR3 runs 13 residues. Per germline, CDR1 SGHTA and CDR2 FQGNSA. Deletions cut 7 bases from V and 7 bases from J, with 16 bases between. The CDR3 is CASTRGRSGTQYF. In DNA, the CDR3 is TGTGCCAGCACCCGGGGTCGGAGCGGGACCCAGTACTTC.

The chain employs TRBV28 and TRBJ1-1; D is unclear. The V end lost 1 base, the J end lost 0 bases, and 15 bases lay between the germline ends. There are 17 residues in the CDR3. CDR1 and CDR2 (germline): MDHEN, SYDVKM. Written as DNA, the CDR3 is TGTGCCAGCAGTTTATCCTATGTGGGTAGATTGAACACTGAAGCTTTCTTT. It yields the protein CASSLSYVGRLNTEAFF. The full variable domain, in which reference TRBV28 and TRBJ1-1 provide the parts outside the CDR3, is DVKVTQSSRYLVKRTGEKVFLECVQDMDHENMFWYRQDPGLGLRLIYFSYDVKMKEKGDIPEGYSVSREKKERFSLILESASTNQTSMYLCASSLSYVGRLNTEAFFGQGTRLTVV.

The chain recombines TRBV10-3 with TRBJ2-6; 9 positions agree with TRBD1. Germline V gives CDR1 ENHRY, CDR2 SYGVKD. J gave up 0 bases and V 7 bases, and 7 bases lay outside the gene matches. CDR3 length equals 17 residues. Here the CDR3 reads CAINPGQGRSGANVLTF. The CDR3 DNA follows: TGTGCCATCAATCCGGGACAGGGCCGCTCTGGGGCCAACGTCCTGACTTTC.

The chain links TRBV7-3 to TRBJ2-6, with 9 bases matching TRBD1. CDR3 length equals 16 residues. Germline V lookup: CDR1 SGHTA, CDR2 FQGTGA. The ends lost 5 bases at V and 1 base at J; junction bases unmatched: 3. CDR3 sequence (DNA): TGTGCCAGCAGCCGGGACAGGGAGTCTGGGGCCAACGTCCTGACTTTC. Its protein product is CASSRDRESGANVLTF.

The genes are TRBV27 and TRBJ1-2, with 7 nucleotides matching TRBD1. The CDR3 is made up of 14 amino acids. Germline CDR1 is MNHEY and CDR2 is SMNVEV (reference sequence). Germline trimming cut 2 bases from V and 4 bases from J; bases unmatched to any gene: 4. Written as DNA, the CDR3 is TGTGCCAGCAGTTTAACTAGACAGGGCTATGGCTACACCTTC. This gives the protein CASSLTRQGYGYTF.

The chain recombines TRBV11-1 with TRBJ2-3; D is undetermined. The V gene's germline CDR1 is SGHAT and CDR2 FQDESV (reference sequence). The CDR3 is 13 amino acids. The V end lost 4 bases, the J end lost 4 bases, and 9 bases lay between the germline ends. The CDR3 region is CASSSNRADTQYF. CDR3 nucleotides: TGTGCCAGCAGCTCGAATCGGGCAGATACGCAGTATTTT. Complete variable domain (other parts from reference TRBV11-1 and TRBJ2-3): EAEVAQSPRYKITEKSQAVAFWCDPISGHATLYWYRQILGQGPELLVQFQDESVVDDSQLPKDRFSAERLKGVDSTLKIQPAELGDSAMYLCASSSNRADTQYFGPGTRLTVL.

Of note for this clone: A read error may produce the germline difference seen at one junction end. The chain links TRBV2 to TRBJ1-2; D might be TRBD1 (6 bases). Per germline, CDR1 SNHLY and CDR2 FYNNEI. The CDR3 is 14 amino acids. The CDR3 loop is CASSEDQGIGGYTF. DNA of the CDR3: TGTGCCAGCAGCGAAGACCAGGGGATTGGTGGCTACACCTTC. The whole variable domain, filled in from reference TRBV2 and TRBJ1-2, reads EPEVTQTPSHQVTQMGQEVILRCVPISNHLYFYWYRQILGQKVEFLVSFYNNEISEKSEIFDDQFSVERPDGSNFTLKIRSTKLEDSAMYFCASSEDQGIGGYTFGSGTRLTVV.

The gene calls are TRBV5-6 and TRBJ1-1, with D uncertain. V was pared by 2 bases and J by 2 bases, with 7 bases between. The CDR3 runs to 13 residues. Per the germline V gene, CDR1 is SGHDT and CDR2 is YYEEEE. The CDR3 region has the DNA TGTGCCAGCAGCTTAGGACCAAACACTGAAGCTTTCTTT. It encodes CASSLGPNTEAFF.

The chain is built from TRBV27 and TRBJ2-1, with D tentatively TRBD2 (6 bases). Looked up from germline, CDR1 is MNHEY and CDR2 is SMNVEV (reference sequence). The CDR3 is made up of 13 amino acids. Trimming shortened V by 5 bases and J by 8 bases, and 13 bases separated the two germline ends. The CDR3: CASSHGGIDEQFF. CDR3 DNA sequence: TGTGCCAGCAGTCACGGGGGAATCGATGAGCAGTTCTTC.

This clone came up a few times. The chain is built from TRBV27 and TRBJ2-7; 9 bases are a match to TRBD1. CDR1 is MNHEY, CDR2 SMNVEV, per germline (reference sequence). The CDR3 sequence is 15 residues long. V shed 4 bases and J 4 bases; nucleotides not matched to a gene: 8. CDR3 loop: CASSSPSTGGYEQYF. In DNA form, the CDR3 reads TGTGCCAGCAGTTCCCCATCGACAGGGGGTTACGAGCAGTACTTC.

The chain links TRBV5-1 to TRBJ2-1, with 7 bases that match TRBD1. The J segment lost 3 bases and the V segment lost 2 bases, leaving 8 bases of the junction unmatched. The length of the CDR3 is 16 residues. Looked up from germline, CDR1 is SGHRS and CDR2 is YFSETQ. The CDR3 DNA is TGCGCCAGCAGCTTAACTCCGGGACAGAGCTACAATGAGCAGTTCTTC. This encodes CASSLTPGQSYNEQFF.

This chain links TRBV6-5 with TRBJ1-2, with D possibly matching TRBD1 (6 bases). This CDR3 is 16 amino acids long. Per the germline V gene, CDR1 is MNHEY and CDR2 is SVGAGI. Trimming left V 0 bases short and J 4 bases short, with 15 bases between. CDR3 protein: CASSYSRGRGGYGYTF. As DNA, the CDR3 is TGTGCCAGCAGTTACTCGAGGGGCAGGGGTGGCTATGGCTACACCTTC.

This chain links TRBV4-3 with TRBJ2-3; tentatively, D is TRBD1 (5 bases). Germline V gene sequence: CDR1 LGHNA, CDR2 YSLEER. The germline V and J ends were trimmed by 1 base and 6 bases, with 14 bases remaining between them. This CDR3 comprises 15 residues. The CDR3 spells CASSQGGASADTQYF. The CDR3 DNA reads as TGCGCCAGCAGCCAAGGGGGCGCGAGTGCCGATACGCAGTATTTT.

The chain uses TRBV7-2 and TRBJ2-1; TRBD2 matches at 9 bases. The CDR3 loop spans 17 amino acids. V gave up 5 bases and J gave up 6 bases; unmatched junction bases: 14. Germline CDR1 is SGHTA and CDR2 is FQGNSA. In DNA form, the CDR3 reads TGTGCCAGCAGCCCCCGGGGGGCGGGAGGGCCGGTCAATGAGCAGTTCTTC. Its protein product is CASSPRGAGGPVNEQFF.

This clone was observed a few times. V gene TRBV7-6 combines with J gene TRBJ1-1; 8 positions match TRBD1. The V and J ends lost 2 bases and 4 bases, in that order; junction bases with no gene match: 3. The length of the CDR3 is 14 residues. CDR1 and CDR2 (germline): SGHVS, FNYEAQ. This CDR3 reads CASSLSDRGTEAFF. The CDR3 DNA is TGTGCCAGCAGCTTAAGCGACAGGGGCACTGAAGCTTTCTTT.

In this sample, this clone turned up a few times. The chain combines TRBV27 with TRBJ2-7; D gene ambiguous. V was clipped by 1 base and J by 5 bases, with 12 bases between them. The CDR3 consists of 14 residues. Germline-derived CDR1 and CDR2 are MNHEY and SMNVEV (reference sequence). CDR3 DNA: TGTGCCAGCAGTTTATTAGGGTATGCGGACGAGCAGTACTTC. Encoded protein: CASSLLGYADEQYF.

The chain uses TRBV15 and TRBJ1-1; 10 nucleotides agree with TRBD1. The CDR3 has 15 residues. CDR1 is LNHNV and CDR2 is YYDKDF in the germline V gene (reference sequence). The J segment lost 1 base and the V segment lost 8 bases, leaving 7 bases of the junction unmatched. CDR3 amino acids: CATLYRDRGNTEAFF. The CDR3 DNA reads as TGTGCCACCCTCTACCGGGACAGGGGGAACACTGAAGCTTTCTTT.

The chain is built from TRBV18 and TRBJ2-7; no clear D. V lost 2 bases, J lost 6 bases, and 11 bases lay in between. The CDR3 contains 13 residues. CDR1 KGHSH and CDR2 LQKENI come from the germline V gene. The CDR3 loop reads CASSPSGGAEQYF. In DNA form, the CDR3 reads TGTGCCAGCTCACCATCTGGCGGAGCCGAGCAGTACTTC.

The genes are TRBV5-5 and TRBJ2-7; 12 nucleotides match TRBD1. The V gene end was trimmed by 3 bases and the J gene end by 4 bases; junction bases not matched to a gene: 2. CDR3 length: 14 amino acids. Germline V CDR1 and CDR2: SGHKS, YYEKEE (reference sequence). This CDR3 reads CASSWGQGAYEQYF. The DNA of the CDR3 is TGTGCCAGCAGCTGGGGACAGGGGGCTTACGAGCAGTACTTC.

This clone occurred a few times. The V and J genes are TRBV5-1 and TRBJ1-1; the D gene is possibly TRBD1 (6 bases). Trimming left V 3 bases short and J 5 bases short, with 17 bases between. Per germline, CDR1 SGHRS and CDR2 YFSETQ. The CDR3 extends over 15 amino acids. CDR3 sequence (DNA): TGCGCCAGCAGCTCCTCGGGGGGGCGTGGGACTGAAGCTTTCTTT. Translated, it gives CASSSSGGRGTEAFF.

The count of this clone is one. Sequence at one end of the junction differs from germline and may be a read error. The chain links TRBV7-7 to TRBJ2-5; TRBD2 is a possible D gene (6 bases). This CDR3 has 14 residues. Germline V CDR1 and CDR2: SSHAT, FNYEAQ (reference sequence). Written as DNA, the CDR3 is TGTGCTAGCAGCCTAGGGACTTTCCAAGAGACCCAGTACTTC. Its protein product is CASSLGTFQETQYF. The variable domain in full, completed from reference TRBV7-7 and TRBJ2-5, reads GAGVSQSPRYKVTKRGQDVTLRCDPISSHATLYWYQQALGQGPEFLTYFNYEAQPDKSGLPSDRFSAERPEGSISTLTIQRTEQRDSAMYRCASSLGTFQETQYFGPGTRLLVL.

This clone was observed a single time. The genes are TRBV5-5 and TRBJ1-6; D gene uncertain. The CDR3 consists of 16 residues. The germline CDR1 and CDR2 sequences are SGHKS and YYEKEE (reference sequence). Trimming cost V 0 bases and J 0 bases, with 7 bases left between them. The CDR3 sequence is CASSLGGSSYNSPLHF. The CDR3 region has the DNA TGTGCCAGCAGCTTGGGGGGAAGCTCCTATAATTCACCCCTCCACTTT. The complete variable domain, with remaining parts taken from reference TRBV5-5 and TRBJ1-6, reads DAGVTQSPTHLIKTRGQQVTLRCSPISGHKSVSWYQQVLGQGPQFIFQYYEKEERGRGNFPDRFSARQFPNYSSELNVNALLLGDSALYLCASSLGGSSYNSPLHFGNGTRLTVT.